The rows below give T cell receptor beta chains drawn from one sample of a study of multiple sclerosis patients with progressive multifocal leukoencephalopathy. Produced via immunoSEQ multiplex PCR; TCRdb's table is partial and in-frame only. Of about 32,000 clones in the sample, around 90% were seen once. Sample: PBMCs, taken from a patient treated with natalizumab. Every receptor here comes from a woman between 40 and 55 years old with progressive multifocal leukoencephalopathy. CDR3s include the opening cysteine and the closing phenylalanine or tryptophan. Each record gives: J gene, V gene, clone size, CDR3 protein. Size is omitted from some rows. Given values are once, few, many or a class for expanded clones.

>TRBJ1-3|TRBV6-1|-
CASRTPGFSGNTIYF
>TRBJ2-1|TRBV9|-
CASSAWGREGFDEQFF
>TRBJ1-1|TRBV19|-
CASSIKGNTEAFF
>TRBJ1-1|TRBV20-1|-
CSASLREGAFF
>TRBJ2-3|TRBV25-1|-
CASSEVGGGDTQYF
>TRBJ2-3|TRBV19|-
CASSMSHRGTDTQYF
>TRBJ2-3|TRBV5-1|-
CASSLEQGSDTQYF
>TRBJ2-2|TRBV2|-
CASAGQSGELFF
>TRBJ2-2|TRBV18|once
CASSPPLSGTGELFF
>TRBJ1-1|TRBV5-5|-
CASSSGRDGHTEAFF
>TRBJ2-5|TRBV5-1|once
CASSSEALPTETQYF
>TRBJ2-3|TRBV11-3|once
CASSLEIGTLTDTQYF
>TRBJ2-1|TRBV4-3|-
CASSPYHGGYEQFF
>TRBJ1-3|TRBV2|-
CASSDGDRDGNTIYF
>TRBJ2-3|TRBV5-4|-
CASSLAGTDTQYF
>TRBJ2-7|TRBV5-1|-
CASSQGQASYEQYF
>TRBJ2-1|TRBV28|-
CASSAGAENEQFF
>TRBJ2-1|TRBV2|-
CASSAGGLALREQFF
>TRBJ1-1|TRBV4-2|-
CASSQIRQGVYTEAFF
>TRBJ2-3|TRBV5-1|once
CASSLMPTSTDTQYF
>TRBJ2-2|TRBV2|-
CASSGQISNTGELFF
>TRBJ2-5|TRBV29-1|-
CSVTHGEETQYF
>TRBJ1-2|TRBV19|-
CATHPQGGYGYTF
>TRBJ2-4|TRBV28|-
CASYSGSALLAKNIQYF
>TRBJ2-5|TRBV4-2|once
CASSHYGTVQETQYF
>TRBJ1-5|TRBV15|-
CATSRGGVSNQPQHF
>TRBJ2-3|TRBV27|-
CASSLGLAGGLDTQYF
>TRBJ2-3|TRBV9|-
CASSRTQGEDTDTQYF
>TRBJ1-6|TRBV30|-
CAWRPRGNSPLHF
>TRBJ1-3|TRBV7-2|-
CASSLVGQGSGNTIYF
>TRBJ1-5|TRBV19|-
CASRGTARLNQPQHF
>TRBJ2-7|TRBV6-1|-
CASRGLAGETYEQYF
>TRBJ1-1|TRBV7-2|-
CASSLRAGNTEAFF
>TRBJ1-5|TRBV23-1|-
CASSPPPHARRPQHF
>TRBJ2-3|TRBV28|-
CASSFHTSAPSTDTQYF
>TRBJ2-2|TRBV7-7|once
CASSSFRGSGELFF
>TRBJ1-5|TRBV18|-
CASSPATETNQPQHF
>-|TRBV7-2|once
CASSQRRAPPSEQYF
>TRBJ1-6|TRBV10-3|-
CAISGRTGENSPLHF
>TRBJ2-1|TRBV5-5|-
CASSPALGRQDPGNEQFF
>TRBJ2-6|TRBV28|few
CASSLLQAAGANVLTF
>TRBJ1-3|TRBV27|-
CASSLTGLGNTIYF
>TRBJ1-4|TRBV27|-
CASSADRGHEKLFF
>TRBJ1-1|TRBV20-1|-
CSAKLQTEAFF
>TRBJ2-6|TRBV28|-
CASSVVTSGANVLTF
>TRBJ1-2|TRBV18|-
CASSDQQYPNGYTF
>TRBJ1-3|TRBV7-6|few
CASSSPGQGNTIYF
>TRBJ2-1|TRBV19|few
CASSGGAYYNEQFF